This TCR beta chain was obtained from a study of blood T cell repertoires in COVID-19. Study background: T cells, B-cell-depleted T cells, or PBMCs supplied cDNA or gDNA.

V lost 5 bases, J lost 2 bases, and 9 bases stayed unmatched. CDR3 size: 17 residues. The germline gives CDR1 SGHVS, CDR2 FQNEAQ. The repertoire was sequenced with immunoSEQ multiplex PCR; TCRdb's copy has only in-frame clones and lacks some. In the table there are 230,000 or so clones, less than 90% of which are singletons. V is TRBV7-8 and J is TRBJ1-5; TRBD1 aligns across 10 bases. Sequencing input: peripheral blood. The sequence derives from a man in his forties with active or convalescent COVID-19. CDR3 region: CASSDLDRGSGNQPQHF. In DNA form, the CDR3 reads TGTGCCAGCAGCGATTTGGACAGGGGGTCGGGCAATCAGCCCCAGCATTTT. Full variable domain (remainder filled in from reference TRBV7-8 and TRBJ1-5): GAGVSQSPRYKVAKRGQDVALRCDPISGHVSLFWYQQALGQGPEFLTYFQNEAQLDKSGLPSDRFFAERPEGSVSTLKIQRTQQEDSAVYLCASSDLDRGSGNQPQHFGDGTRLSIL.